This is a list of T cell receptor beta chains from one sample in a study of shared clonotypes between healthy human individuals. TCRdb's copy holds only in-frame clones and misses some; the assay was immunoSEQ multiplex PCR. This table holds roughly 700,000 clones, about 74% found once. Sample: memory CD4+ T cells sorted from blood. Receptors were obtained from a woman aged 25 to 39 in good health. The CDR3 runs from the conserved cysteine through the conserved F or W. A D gene is named only where the DNA matches it firmly. Clone size is shown for a subset of rows, as once, few, many or a class of expanded clone.

v_gene	j_gene	d_gene	abundance	CDR3aa	CDR3nt
TRBV19	TRBJ2-3	NA	NA	CASSIAKGTDTQYF	TGTGCCAGTAGTATAGCAAAGGGGACAGATACGCAGTATTTT
TRBV9	TRBJ1-2	NA	few	CASSAQMSGNYGYTF	TGTGCCAGCAGCGCCCAGATGTCTGGGAATTATGGCTACACCTTC
TRBV7-2	TRBJ2-7	NA	NA	CASSRQGSGLYEQYF	TGTGCCAGCAGTCGACAGGGTAGCGGACTCTACGAGCAGTACTTC
TRBV30	TRBJ2-2	TRBD1	NA	CAWQDRGIVGELFF	TGTGCCTGGCAAGACAGGGGGATCGTCGGGGAGCTGTTTTTT
TRBV7-2	TRBJ1-5	NA	NA	CASSPQGSQPQHF	TGTGCCAGCAGCCCACAGGGCTCTCAGCCCCAGCATTTT
TRBV30	TRBJ2-7	NA	NA	CAWSFGEYEQYF	TGTGCCTGGAGTTTTGGGGAGTACGAGCAGTACTTC
TRBV5-1	TRBJ2-1	NA	NA	CASSLGGIGRMRADEQFF	TGCGCCAGCAGCTTGGGAGGCATCGGGCGGATGAGGGCCGATGAGCAGTTCTTC
TRBV5-4	TRBJ2-7	NA	NA	CASSLRLQLGEQYF	TGTGCCAGCAGCTTGAGGCTACAGTTGGGCGAGCAGTACTTC
TRBV4-1	TRBJ1-3	TRBD1	NA	CASSQDSDPGGSGNTIYF	TGCGCCAGCAGCCAAGATTCTGACCCAGGGGGCTCTGGAAACACCATATATTTT
TRBV28	TRBJ2-5	NA	NA	CASSLASLPGTPGTQYF	TGTGCCAGCAGTTTAGCTTCCCTTCCGGGGACCCCAGGGACCCAGTACTTC
TRBV5-1	TRBJ2-7	NA	NA	CASSFRDKGSYEQYF	TGCGCCAGCAGCTTCCGGGACAAAGGGTCCTACGAGCAGTACTTC
TRBV4-1	TRBJ2-3	TRBD2	NA	CASSLGLAGGTADTQYF	TGCGCCAGCAGCCTCGGACTAGCGGGAGGTACCGCAGATACGCAGTATTTT
TRBV11-2	TRBJ2-2	NA	few	CASSLVRNTGELFF	TGTGCCAGCAGCTTAGTCAGAAACACCGGGGAGCTGTTTTTT
TRBV7-9	TRBJ1-1	TRBD1	many	CASEDRGRSTEAFF	TGTGCCAGCGAAGACAGGGGGCGAAGCACTGAAGCTTTCTTT
TRBV18	TRBJ2-5	TRBD2	NA	CASSPYRREGRETQYF	TGTGCCAGCTCACCATATCGGCGGGAGGGCCGAGAGACCCAGTACTTC
TRBV28	TRBJ2-5	NA	once	CASRPDFETQYF	TGTGCCAGCAGACCGGATTTTGAGACCCAGTACTTC
TRBV19	TRBJ1-4	NA	few	CASRRAPTAGEKLFF	TGTGCCAGTAGGAGGGCCCCTACGGCGGGGGAAAAACTGTTTTTT
TRBV28	TRBJ1-1	NA	NA	CASSYGTEAFF	TGTGCCAGCAGTTATGGTACTGAAGCTTTCTTT
TRBV29-1	TRBJ2-1	NA	NA	CSVRRDNYNEQFF	TGCAGCGTTCGAAGGGACAATTACAATGAGCAGTTCTTC
TRBV7-2	TRBJ1-3	TRBD1	NA	CASSVTGEVSGNTIYF	TGTGCCAGCAGCGTGACAGGGGAAGTCTCTGGAAACACCATATATTTT
TRBV11-2	TRBJ2-7	NA	NA	CASSLVWGPYEQYF	TGTGCCAGCAGCTTAGTCTGGGGGCCATACGAGCAGTACTTC
TRBV29-1	TRBJ2-3	TRBD2	NA	CSVALAELTDTQYF	TGCAGCGTTGCCCTAGCGGAGCTCACAGATACGCAGTATTTT
TRBV5-1	TRBJ1-3	NA	NA	CASSLDLGGNTIYF	TGCGCCAGCAGCTTGGACCTAGGCGGAAACACCATATATTTT
TRBV25-1	TRBJ2-7	NA	few	CASSDGSYEQYF	TGTGCCAGCAGTGACGGTTCCTACGAGCAGTACTTC
TRBV29-1	TRBJ2-1	TRBD2	NA	CSVGGGSSYNEQFF	TGCAGCGTCGGGGGAGGGAGCTCCTACAATGAGCAGTTCTTC
TRBV4-3	TRBJ2-7	TRBD2	NA	CASSQGGGRLYEQYF	TGCGCCAGCAGCCAAGGGGGCGGGAGGCTGTACGAGCAGTACTTC
TRBV4-2	TRBJ2-1	NA	NA	CASSQPGLKTVDEQFF	TGTGCCAGCAGCCAACCGGGACTGAAGACGGTAGATGAGCAGTTCTTC
TRBV7-2	TRBJ2-7	NA	NA	CASSLVLGGYYEQYF	TGTGCCAGCAGCTTAGTTCTCGGCGGTTACTACGAGCAGTACTTC
TRBV4-2	TRBJ2-1	TRBD2	once	CASSLRLAAYNEQFF	TGTGCCAGCAGCCTCCGGCTAGCGGCCTACAATGAGCAGTTCTTC
TRBV11-2	TRBJ2-7	TRBD2	NA	CASSPSGRATYEQYF	TGTGCCAGCAGCCCCAGCGGGAGGGCTACCTACGAGCAGTACTTC
TRBV6-5	TRBJ1-4	TRBD1	few	CASSYRGLSSEKLFF	TGTGCCAGCAGTTACAGGGGGCTGAGTAGTGAAAAACTGTTTTTT
TRBV5-1	TRBJ2-7	TRBD1	NA	CASSFGQASYEQYF	TGCGCCAGCAGCTTTGGACAGGCCTCCTACGAGCAGTACTTC
TRBV19	TRBJ2-7	TRBD2	NA	CASSIGLTSGTPRVSYEQYF	TGTGCCAGTAGTATAGGGCTGACTAGCGGAACTCCCCGAGTCTCCTACGAGCAGTACTTC
TRBV10-3	TRBJ2-3	TRBD2	NA	CAISESLRREGPSDTQYF	TGTGCCATCAGTGAGTCCCTAAGGCGGGAGGGCCCCTCAGATACGCAGTATTTT
TRBV6-6	TRBJ1-1	TRBD1	NA	CASSSDRVGAAFF	TGTGCCAGCAGTTCCGACAGGGTCGGGGCAGCTTTCTTT
TRBV28	TRBJ2-2	NA	many	CASSTPGYTGELFF	TGTGCCAGCAGTACTCCAGGGTACACCGGGGAGCTGTTTTTT
TRBV11-2	TRBJ2-5	TRBD2	NA	CASSRGGTTKETQYF	TGTGCCAGCTCACGCGGGGGGACGACTAAAGAGACCCAGTACTTC
TRBV19	TRBJ2-7	TRBD2	NA	CASTPAGVTYEQYF	TGTGCCAGTACACCAGCGGGAGTTACCTACGAGCAGTACTTC
TRBV30	TRBJ1-5	NA	NA	CAWSVAQGQPQHF	TGTGCCTGGAGTGTGGCCCAAGGGCAGCCCCAGCATTTT
TRBV30	TRBJ2-5	NA	NA	CAWSVGALGETQYF	TGTGCCTGGAGTGTAGGAGCCCTGGGAGAGACCCAGTACTTC
TRBV2	TRBJ1-4	NA	NA	CASSEAVLLGKLFF	TGTGCCAGCAGTGAAGCAGTGCTTTTGGGAAAACTGTTTTTT
TRBV4-1	TRBJ2-2	TRBD1	NA	CASSQTGTGGTGELFF	TGCGCCAGCAGCCAAACCGGGACAGGGGGAACCGGGGAGCTGTTTTTT
TRBV28	TRBJ2-7	NA	NA	CASSPGTRYEQYF	TGTGCCAGCAGTCCTGGGACAAGGTACGAGCAGTACTTC
TRBV9	TRBJ2-3	TRBD1	NA	CASSAHGTATDTQYF	TGTGCCAGCAGCGCCCATGGGACAGCCACAGATACGCAGTATTTT
TRBV30	TRBJ2-5	NA	NA	CAWSPRSLQETQYF	TGTGCCTGGAGTCCTCGGAGCCTCCAAGAGACCCAGTACTTC
TRBV27	TRBJ1-6	TRBD1	few	CASSRTGVGNSPLHF	TGTGCCAGCAGCCGTACAGGGGTAGGAAATTCACCCCTCCACTTT
TRBV2	TRBJ2-1	NA	NA	CASGSGWYNEQFF	TGTGCCAGCGGATCTGGCTGGTACAATGAGCAGTTCTTC
TRBV5-1	TRBJ2-3	NA	NA	CASSLGAGHNTDTQYF	TGCGCCAGCAGCTTGGGGGCAGGGCATAATACAGATACGCAGTATTTT
TRBV6-5	TRBJ1-5	TRBD1	NA	CASTRTGLGNQPQHF	TGTGCCAGCACCAGGACAGGGCTTGGCAATCAGCCCCAGCATTTT
TRBV6-6	TRBJ1-5	NA	NA	CASSSGPGTPGPQHF	TGTGCCAGCAGTTCCGGACCCGGGACACCGGGGCCCCAGCATTTT
TRBV7-2	TRBJ1-3	NA	NA	CASSLVGGRFSGNTIYF	TGTGCCAGCAGCTTAGTTGGAGGGCGTTTCTCTGGAAACACCATATATTTT
TRBV25-1	TRBJ2-2	NA	few	CASSGLTGELFF	TGTGCCAGCAGTGGGCTCACCGGGGAGCTGTTTTTT
TRBV28	TRBJ2-7	TRBD1	NA	CASSRDRGPIGSFPTYEQYF	TGTGCCAGCAGCAGGGACAGGGGGCCTATTGGATCATTCCCCACCTACGAGCAGTACTTC